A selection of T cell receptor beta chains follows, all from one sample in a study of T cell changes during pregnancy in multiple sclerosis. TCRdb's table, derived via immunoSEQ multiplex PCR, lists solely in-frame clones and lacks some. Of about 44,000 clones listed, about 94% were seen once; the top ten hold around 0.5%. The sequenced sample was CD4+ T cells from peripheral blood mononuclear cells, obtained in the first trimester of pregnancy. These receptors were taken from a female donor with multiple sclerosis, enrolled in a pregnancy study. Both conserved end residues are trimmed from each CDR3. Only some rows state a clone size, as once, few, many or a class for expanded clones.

CDR3aa: ASSIASGGTDTQY; v_gene: TRBV19; abundance: NA
CDR3aa: AWSRENNIQY; v_gene: TRBV30; abundance: NA
CDR3aa: ASSQGPGGQPQH; v_gene: TRBV5-8; abundance: NA
CDR3aa: ASSFAGEHTQY; v_gene: TRBV7-3; abundance: once
CDR3aa: ASSVGAGDLSGNTIY; v_gene: TRBV9; abundance: NA
CDR3aa: AWRGQSGGDYT; v_gene: TRBV30; abundance: NA
CDR3aa: ASSTTGVGGSPLH; v_gene: TRBV11-1; abundance: few
CDR3aa: ASARDSKETQY; v_gene: TRBV7-3; abundance: NA
CDR3aa: AWSVRDRDEETQY; v_gene: TRBV30; abundance: NA
CDR3aa: ASSLAQVSRGPGNEQF; v_gene: TRBV7-6; abundance: NA
CDR3aa: ASSTGTGGPSYNEQF; v_gene: TRBV19; abundance: NA
CDR3aa: AWSQSGNTIY; v_gene: TRBV30; abundance: NA
CDR3aa: ASSTTSGVDTQY; v_gene: TRBV10-2; abundance: NA
CDR3aa: ASSLNRGWIEQF; v_gene: TRBV5-7; abundance: NA
CDR3aa: ASSLAVTGGAYEQY; v_gene: TRBV5-1; abundance: NA
CDR3aa: ASSPWEGSREAF; v_gene: TRBV25-1; abundance: NA
CDR3aa: ASSRTSTDTQY; v_gene: TRBV6-5; abundance: NA
CDR3aa: AISGGGGFTEAF; v_gene: TRBV10-3; abundance: NA
CDR3aa: ASIDQGGKNIQY; v_gene: TRBV19; abundance: NA
CDR3aa: ASSLGWTSGVQETQY; v_gene: TRBV5-1; abundance: NA